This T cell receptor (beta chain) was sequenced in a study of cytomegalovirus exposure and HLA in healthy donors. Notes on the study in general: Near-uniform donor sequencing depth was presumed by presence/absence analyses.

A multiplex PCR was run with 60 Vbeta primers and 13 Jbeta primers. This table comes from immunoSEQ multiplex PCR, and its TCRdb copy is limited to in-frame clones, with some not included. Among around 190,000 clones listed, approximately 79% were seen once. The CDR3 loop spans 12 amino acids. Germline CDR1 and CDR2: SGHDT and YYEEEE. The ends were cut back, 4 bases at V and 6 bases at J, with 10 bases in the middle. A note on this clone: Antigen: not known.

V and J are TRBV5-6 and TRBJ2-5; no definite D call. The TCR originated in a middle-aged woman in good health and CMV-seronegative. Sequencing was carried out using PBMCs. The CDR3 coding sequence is TGTGCCAGCAGCAAGCTGGTAAAGACCCAGTACTTC. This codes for CASSKLVKTQYF.